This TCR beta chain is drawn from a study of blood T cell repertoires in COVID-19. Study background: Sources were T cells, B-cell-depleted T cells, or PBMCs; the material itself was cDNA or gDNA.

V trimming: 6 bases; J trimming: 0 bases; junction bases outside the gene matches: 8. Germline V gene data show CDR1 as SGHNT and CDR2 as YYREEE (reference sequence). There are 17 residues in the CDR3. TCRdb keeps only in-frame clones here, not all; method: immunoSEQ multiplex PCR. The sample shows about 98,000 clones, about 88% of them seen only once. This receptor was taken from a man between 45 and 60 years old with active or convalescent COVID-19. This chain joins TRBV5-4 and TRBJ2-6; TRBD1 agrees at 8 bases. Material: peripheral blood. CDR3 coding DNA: TGTGCCAGCACCACCGACAGGGGCTCCTCTGGGGCCAACGTCCTGACTTTC. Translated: CASTTDRGSSGANVLTF.